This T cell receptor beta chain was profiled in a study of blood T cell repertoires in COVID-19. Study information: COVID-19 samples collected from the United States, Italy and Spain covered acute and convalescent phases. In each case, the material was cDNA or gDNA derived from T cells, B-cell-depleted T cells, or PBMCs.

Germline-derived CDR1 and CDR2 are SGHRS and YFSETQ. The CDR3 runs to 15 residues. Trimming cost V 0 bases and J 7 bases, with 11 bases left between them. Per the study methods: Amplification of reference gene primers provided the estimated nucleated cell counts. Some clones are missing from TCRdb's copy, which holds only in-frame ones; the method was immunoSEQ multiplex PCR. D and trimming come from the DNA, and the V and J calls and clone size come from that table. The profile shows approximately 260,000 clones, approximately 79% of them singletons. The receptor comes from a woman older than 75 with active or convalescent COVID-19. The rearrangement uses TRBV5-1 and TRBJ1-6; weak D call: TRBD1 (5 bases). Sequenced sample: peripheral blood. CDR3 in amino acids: CASSLVSGRNSPLHF. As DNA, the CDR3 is TGCGCCAGCAGCTTGGTGTCAGGGAGGAATTCACCCCTCCACTTT.